This T cell receptor (beta chain) was recorded in a study of blood T cell repertoires in COVID-19. The CDR3 covers 12 residues. Trimming took 7 bases from V and 4 from J, leaving 11 bases between them. Germline values: CDR1 SNHLY, CDR2 FYNNEI. TCRdb's copy holds only in-frame clones and misses some; the assay was immunoSEQ multiplex PCR. This table holds fewer than 110,000 clones, about 91% found once. Source material: peripheral blood. The V gene is TRBV2, the J gene TRBJ2-7; the D is unclear. The sequence was collected from a man aged 45-65 years with active or convalescent COVID-19. CDR3 DNA sequence: TGTGCCAGCACAGGCCAAAAATACGAGCAGTACTTC. It is translated as CASTGQKYEQYF.